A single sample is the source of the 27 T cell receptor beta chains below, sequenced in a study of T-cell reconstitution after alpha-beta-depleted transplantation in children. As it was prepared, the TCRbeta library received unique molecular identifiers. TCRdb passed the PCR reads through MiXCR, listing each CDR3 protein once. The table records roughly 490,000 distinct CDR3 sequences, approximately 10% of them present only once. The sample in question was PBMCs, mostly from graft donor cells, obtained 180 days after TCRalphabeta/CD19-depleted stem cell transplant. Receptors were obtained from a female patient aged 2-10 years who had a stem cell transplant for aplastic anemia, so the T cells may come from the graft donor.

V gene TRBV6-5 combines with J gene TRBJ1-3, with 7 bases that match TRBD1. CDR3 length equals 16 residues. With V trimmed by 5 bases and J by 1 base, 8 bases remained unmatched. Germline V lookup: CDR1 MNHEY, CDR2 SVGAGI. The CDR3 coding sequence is TGTGCCAGCAGTCGGAGAACAGGGGTTTCTGGAAACACCATATATTTT. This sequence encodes CASSRRTGVSGNTIYF.

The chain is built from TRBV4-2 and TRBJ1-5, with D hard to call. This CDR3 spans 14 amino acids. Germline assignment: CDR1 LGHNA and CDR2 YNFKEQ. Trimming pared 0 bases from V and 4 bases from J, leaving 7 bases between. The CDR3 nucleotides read TGTGCCAGCAGCCAAGATGGGTTTAATCAGCCCCAGCATTTT. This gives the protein CASSQDGFNQPQHF.

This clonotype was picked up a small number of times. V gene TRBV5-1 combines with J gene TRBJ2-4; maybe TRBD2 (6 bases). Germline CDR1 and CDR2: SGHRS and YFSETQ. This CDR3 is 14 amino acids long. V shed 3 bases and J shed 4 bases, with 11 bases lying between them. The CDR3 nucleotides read TGCGCCAGCAGCTCTAGCGTAGTAAAAAACATTCAGTACTTC. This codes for CASSSSVVKNIQYF.

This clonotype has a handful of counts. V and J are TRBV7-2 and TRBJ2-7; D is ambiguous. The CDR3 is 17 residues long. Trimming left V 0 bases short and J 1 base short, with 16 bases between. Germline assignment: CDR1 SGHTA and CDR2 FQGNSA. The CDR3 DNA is TGTGCCAGCAGCTTAGCGCTATGGCAGCAAGGATCCTACGAGCAGTACTTC. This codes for CASSLALWQQGSYEQYF.

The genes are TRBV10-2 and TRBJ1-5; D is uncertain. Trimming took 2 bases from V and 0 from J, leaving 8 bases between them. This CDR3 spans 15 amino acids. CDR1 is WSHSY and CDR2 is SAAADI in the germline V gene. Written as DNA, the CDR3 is TGCGCCAGCAGTGAGGGTGGGGATAGCAATCAGCCCCAGCATTTT. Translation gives CASSEGGDSNQPQHF.

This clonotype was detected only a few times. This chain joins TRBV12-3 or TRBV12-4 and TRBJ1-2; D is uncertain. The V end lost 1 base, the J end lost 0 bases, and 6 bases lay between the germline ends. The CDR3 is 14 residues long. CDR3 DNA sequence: TGTGCCAGCAGTTTAGTTCCGACTAACTATGGCTACACCTTC. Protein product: CASSLVPTNYGYTF.

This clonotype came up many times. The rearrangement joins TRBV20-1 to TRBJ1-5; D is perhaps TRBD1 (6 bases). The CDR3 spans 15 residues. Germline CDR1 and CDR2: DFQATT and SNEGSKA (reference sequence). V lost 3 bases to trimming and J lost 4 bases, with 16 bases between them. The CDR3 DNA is TGCAGTGCTAGCGCCCGCCGGGGGCCAAATCAGCCCCAGCATTTT. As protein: CSASARRGPNQPQHF.

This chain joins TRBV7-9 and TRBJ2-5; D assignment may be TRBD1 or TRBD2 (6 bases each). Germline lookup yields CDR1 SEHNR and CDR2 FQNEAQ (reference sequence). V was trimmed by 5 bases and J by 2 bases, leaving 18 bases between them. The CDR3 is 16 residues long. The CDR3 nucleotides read TGTGCCAGCAGCGGGACCCAAGGGGGGCCGCAAGAGACCCAGTACTTC. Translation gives CASSGTQGGPQETQYF.

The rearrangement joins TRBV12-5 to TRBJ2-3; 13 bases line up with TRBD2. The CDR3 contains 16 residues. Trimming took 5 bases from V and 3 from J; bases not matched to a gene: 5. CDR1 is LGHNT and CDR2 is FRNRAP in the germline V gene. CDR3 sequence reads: CASGPRTSGSTDTQYF. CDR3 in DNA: TGTGCTAGTGGTCCCAGGACTAGCGGGAGTACAGATACGCAGTATTTT.

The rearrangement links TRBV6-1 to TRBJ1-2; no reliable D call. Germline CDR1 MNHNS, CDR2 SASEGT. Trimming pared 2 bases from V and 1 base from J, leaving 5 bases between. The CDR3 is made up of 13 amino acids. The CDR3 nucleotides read TGTGCCAGCAGTGAACAGGTTAACTATGGCTACACCTTC. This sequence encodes CASSEQVNYGYTF.

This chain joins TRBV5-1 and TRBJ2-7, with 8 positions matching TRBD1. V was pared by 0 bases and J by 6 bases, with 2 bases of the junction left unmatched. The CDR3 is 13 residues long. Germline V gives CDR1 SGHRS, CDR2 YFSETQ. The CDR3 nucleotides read TGCGCCAGCAGCTTGGGGACAGGGATCGAGCAGTACTTC. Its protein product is CASSLGTGIEQYF.

The CDR3 sequence: CATSRGHLYEQYV. In nucleotides, the CDR3 is TGTGCCACCAGCAGAGGACACCTCTACGAGCAGTACGTC. The chain recombines TRBV15 with TRBJ2-7; the D is unclear. The CDR3 extends over 13 amino acids. Germline V gene sequence: CDR1 LNHNV, CDR2 YYDKDF (reference sequence). V was clipped by 1 base and J by 3 bases, with 7 bases between them.

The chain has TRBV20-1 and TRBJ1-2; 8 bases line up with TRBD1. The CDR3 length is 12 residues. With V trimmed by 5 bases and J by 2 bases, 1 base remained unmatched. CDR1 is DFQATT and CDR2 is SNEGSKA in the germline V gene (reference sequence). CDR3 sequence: CSAGQGNYGYTF. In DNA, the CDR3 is TGCAGTGCTGGACAGGGAAACTATGGCTACACCTTC.

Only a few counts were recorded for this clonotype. The CDR3 bases are TGTGCCACCAGTGAATCCGGACTAGTCCGCGATACGCAGTATTTT. This encodes CATSESGLVRDTQYF. The gene calls are TRBV24-1 and TRBJ2-3, with 7 bases lining up with TRBD2. CDR1 is KGHDR and CDR2 is SFDVKD in the germline V gene. V shed 4 bases and J 6 bases; nucleotides not matched to a gene: 9. This CDR3 comprises 15 residues.

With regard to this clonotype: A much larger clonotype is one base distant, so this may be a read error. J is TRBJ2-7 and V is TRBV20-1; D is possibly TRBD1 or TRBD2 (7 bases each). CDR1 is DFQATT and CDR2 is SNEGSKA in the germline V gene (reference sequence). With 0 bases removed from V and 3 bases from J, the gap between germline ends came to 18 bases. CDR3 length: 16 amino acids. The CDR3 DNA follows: TGCAGTGCTAGAGATAAGCGGGACAGTTCTGACTACGAGCAGTACTTC. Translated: CSARDKRDSSDYEQYF.

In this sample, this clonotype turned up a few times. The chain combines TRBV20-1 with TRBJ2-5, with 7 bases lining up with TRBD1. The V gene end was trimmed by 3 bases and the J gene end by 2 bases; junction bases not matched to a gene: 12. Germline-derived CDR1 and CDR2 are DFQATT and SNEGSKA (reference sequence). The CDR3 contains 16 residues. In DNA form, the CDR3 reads TGCAGTGCTAGGGTGACAGGGAGTGTAATTCAAGAGACCCAGTACTTC. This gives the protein CSARVTGSVIQETQYF.

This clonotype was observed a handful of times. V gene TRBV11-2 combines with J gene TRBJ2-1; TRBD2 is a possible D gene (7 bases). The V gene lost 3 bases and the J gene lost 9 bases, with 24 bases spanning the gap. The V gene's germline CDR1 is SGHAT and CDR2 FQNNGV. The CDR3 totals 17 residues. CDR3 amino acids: CASSFLWGGRIKGEQFF. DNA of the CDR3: TGTGCCAGCAGCTTTCTGTGGGGGGGCAGGATCAAGGGTGAGCAGTTCTTC.

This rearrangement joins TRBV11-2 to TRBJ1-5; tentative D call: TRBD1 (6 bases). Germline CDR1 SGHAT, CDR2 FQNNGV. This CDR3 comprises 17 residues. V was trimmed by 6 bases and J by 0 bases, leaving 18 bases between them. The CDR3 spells CASSNREGPYSNQPQHF. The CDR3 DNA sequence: TGTGCCAGCAGTAACAGGGAGGGGCCGTATAGCAATCAGCCCCAGCATTTT.

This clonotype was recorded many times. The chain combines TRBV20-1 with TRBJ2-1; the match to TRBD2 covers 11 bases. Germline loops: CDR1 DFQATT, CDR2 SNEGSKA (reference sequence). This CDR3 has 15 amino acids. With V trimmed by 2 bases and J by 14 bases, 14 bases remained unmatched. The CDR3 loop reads CSARKVAGGRDPEFF. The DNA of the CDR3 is TGCAGTGCTAGAAAGGTAGCGGGGGGGCGGGATCCGGAGTTCTTC.

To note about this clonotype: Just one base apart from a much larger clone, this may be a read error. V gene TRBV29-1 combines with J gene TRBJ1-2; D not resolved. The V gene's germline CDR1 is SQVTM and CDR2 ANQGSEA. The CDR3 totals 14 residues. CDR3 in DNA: TGCAGCGTTGGTGGCCACGGAGGGTCTCGCGGCTACATCTTC. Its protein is CSVGGHGGSRGYIF.

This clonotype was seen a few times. DNA of the CDR3: TGTGCCAGCAGTTTTAGTAGGTGGACCGCCTACGAGCAGTACTTC. Translating gives CASSFSRWTAYEQYF. The chain couples TRBV28 to TRBJ2-7; D remains unclear. Trimming removed 3 bases at V and 2 bases at J, with 14 bases between. From germline, CDR1 is MDHEN and CDR2 SYDVKM. The CDR3 spans 15 residues. Combining the CDR3 with reference TRBV28 and TRBJ2-7 gives the whole variable domain DVKVTQSSRYLVKRTGEKVFLECVQDMDHENMFWYRQDPGLGLRLIYFSYDVKMKEKGDIPEGYSVSREKKERFSLILESASTNQTSMYLCASSFSRWTAYEQYFGPGTRLTVT.

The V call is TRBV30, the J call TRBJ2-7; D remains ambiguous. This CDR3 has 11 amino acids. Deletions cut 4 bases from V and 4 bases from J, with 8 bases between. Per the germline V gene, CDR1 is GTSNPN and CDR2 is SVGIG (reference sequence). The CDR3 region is CAWTSRYEQYF. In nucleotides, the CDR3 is TGTGCCTGGACATCTCGATACGAGCAGTACTTC. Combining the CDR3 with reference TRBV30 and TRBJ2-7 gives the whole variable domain SQTIHQWPATLVQPVGSPLSLECTVEGTSNPNLYWYRQAAGRGLQLLFYSVGIGQISSEVPQNLSASRPQDRQFILSSKKLLLSDSGFYLCAWTSRYEQYFGPGTRLTVT.

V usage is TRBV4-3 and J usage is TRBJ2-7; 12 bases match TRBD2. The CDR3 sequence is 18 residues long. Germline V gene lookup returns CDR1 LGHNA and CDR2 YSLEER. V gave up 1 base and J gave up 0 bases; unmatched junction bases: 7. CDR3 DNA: TGCGCCAGCAGCCAAGGACTAGCGGGAGATCGCCCCTCCTACGAGCAGTACTTC. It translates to CASSQGLAGDRPSYEQYF.

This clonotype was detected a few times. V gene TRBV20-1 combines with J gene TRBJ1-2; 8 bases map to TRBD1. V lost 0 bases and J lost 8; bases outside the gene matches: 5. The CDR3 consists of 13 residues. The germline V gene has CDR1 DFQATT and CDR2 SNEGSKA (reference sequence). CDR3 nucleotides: TGCAGTGCTAGAGAGCCACAGGGGGACGGCTACACCTTC. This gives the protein CSAREPQGDGYTF.

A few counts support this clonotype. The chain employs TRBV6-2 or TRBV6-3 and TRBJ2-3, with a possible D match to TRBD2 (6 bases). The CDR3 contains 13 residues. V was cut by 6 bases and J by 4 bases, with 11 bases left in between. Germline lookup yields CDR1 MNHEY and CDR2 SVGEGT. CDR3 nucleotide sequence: TGTGCCAGCAGGCCCGGGACTTCAGATACGCAGTATTTT. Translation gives CASRPGTSDTQYF.

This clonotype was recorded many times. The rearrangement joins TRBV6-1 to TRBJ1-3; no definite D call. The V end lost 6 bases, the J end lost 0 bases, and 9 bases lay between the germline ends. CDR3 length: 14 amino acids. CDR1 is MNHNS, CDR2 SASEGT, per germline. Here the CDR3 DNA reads TGTGCCAGCAGCGCCTTGGGCTCTGGAAACACCATATATTTT. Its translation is CASSALGSGNTIYF.

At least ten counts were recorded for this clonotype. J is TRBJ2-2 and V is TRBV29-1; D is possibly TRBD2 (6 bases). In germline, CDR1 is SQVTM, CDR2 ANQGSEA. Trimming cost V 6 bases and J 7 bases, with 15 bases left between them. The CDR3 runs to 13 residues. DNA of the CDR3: TGCAGCGTGGGGGGTAGAGTCGGCGGGGAGCTGTTTTTT. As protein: CSVGGRVGGELFF.